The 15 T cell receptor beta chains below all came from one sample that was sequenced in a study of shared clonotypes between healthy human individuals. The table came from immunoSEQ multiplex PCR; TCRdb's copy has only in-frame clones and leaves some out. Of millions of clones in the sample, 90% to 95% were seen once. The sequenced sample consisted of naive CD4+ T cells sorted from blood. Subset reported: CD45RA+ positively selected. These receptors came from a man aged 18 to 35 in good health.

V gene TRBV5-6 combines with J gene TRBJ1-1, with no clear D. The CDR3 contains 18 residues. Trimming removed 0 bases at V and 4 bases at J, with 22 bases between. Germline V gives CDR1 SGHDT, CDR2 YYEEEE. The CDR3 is CASSLVKGGHEYSTEAFF. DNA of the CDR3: TGTGCCAGCAGCTTGGTGAAGGGTGGTCATGAATATTCCACTGAAGCTTTCTTT.

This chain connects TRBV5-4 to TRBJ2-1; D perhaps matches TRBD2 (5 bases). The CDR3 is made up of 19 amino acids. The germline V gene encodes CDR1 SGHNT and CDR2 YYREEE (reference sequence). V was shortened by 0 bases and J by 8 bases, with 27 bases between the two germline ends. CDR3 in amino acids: CASSLAPRPGSPHGDEQFF. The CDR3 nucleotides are TGTGCCAGCAGCTTGGCTCCTCGTCCCGGGTCCCCACACGGGGATGAGCAGTTCTTC.

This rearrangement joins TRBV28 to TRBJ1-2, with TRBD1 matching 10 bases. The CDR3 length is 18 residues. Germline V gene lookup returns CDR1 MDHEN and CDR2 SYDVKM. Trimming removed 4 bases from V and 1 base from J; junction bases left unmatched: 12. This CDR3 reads CASSYLWGDRGSNYGYTF. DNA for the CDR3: TGTGCCAGCAGTTACCTCTGGGGGGACAGGGGAAGTAACTATGGCTACACCTTC.

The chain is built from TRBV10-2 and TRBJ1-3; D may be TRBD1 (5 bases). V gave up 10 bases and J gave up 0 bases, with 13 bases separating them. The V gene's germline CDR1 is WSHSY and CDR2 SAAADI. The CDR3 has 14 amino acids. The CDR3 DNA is TGCGCCACCAGACCGGGGGTCTCTGGAAACACCATATATTTT. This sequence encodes CATRPGVSGNTIYF.

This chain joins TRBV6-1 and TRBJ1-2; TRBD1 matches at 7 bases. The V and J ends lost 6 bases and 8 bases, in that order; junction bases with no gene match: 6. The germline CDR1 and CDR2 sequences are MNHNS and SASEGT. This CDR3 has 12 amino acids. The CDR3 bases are TGTGCCAGCAGCGCCGACAGGGAAGGCTACACCTTC. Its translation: CASSADREGYTF.

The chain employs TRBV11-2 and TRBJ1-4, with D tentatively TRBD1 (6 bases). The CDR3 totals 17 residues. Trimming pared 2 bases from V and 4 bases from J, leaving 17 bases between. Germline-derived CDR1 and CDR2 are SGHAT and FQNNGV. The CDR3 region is CASSLNGRGWGNEKLFF. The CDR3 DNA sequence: TGTGCCAGCAGCTTAAACGGCAGGGGTTGGGGTAATGAAAAACTGTTTTTT.

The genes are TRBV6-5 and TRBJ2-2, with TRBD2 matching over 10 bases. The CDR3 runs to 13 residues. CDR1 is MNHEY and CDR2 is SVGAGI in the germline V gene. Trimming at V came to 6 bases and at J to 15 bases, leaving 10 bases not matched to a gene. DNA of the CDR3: TGTGCCAGCAGACTCCAAGCGGGGGGGTGGATGTTTTTT. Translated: CASRLQAGGWMFF.

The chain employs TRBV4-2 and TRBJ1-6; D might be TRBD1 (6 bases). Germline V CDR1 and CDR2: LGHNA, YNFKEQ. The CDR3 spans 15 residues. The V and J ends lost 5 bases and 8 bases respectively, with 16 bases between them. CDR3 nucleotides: TGTGCCAGCAGCGGGCCAACAGGGTCTGATTCACCCCTCCACTTT. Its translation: CASSGPTGSDSPLHF.

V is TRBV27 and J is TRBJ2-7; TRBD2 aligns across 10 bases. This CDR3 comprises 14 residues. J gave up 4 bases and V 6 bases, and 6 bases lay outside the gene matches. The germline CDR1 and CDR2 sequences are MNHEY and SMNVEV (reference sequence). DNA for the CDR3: TGTGCCAGCAGGCTAGCGGGAGTAAGTTACGAGCAGTACTTC. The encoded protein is CASRLAGVSYEQYF.

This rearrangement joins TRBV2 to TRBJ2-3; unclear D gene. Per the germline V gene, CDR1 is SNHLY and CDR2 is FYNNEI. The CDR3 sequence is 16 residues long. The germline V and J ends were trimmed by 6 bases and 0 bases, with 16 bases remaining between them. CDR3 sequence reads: CASRHDGGVSTDTQYF. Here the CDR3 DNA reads TGTGCCAGCAGGCATGACGGTGGAGTCAGCACAGATACGCAGTATTTT. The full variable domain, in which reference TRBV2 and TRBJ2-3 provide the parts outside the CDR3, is EPEVTQTPSHQVTQMGQEVILRCVPISNHLYFYWYRQILGQKVEFLVSFYNNEISEKSEIFDDQFSVERPDGSNFTLKIRSTKLEDSAMYFCASRHDGGVSTDTQYFGPGTRLTVL.

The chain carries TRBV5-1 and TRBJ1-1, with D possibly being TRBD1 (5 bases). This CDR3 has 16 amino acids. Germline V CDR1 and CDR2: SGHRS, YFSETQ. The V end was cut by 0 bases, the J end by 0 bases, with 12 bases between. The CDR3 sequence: CASSLVGGGLNTEAFF. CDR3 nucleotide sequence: TGCGCCAGCAGCTTGGTAGGTGGGGGTTTGAACACTGAAGCTTTCTTT.

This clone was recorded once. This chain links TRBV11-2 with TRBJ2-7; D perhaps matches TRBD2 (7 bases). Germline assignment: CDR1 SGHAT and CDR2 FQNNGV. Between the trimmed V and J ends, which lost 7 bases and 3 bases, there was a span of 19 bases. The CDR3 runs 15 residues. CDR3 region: CASTPTGGKNYEQYF. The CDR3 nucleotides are TGTGCCAGCACCCCAACGGGGGGCAAAAACTACGAGCAGTACTTC. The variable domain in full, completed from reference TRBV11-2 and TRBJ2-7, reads EAGVAQSPRYKIIEKRQSVAFWCNPISGHATLYWYQQILGQGPKLLIQFQNNGVVDDSQLPKDRFSAERLKGVDSTLKIQPAKLEDSAVYLCASTPTGGKNYEQYFGPGTRLTVT.

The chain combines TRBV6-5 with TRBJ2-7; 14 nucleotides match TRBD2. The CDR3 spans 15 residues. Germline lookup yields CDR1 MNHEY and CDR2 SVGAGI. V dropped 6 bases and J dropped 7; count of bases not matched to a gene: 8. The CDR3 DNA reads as TGTGCCAGCAGACCTCCCGGACTAGCGGGAGGTGAGCAGTACTTC. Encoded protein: CASRPPGLAGGEQYF.

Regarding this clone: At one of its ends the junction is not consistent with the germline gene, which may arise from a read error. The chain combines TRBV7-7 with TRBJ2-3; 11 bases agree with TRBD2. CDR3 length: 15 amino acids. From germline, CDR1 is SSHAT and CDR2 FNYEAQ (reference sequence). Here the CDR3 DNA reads TGTGCTAGCAGCTTAGGCCTAGCGGGAGGAGATACGCAGTATTTT. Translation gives CASSLGLAGGDTQYF.

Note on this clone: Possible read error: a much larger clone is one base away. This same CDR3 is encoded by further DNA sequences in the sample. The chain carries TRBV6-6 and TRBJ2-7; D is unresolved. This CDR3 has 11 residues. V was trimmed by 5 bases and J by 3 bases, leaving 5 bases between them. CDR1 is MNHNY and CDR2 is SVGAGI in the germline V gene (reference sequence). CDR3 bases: TGTGCCAGCAGTGATAGCTACGAGCAGTACTTC. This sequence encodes CASSDSYEQYF.